The rows below give T cell receptor beta chains drawn from one sample of a study of radiation and T cells in renal cell carcinoma. This table comes from immunoSEQ multiplex PCR, and its TCRdb copy is limited to in-frame clones, with some not included. The sample has approximately 92,000 clones; about 82% are singletons. Sequenced here: blood, sampled from a patient whose treatment included radiotherapy and nephrectomy. These receptor sequences come from a man aged 50 to 60 with renal cell carcinoma. The CDR3 runs from the conserved cysteine through the conserved F or W. The order of the fields is CDR3 DNA, CDR3 protein, D gene, clone size, V gene, J gene. A D gene is named only where the DNA matches it firmly. Clone size, where shown, is once, few, many, or a class for clones that have expanded.

TGTGCCAGCAGCTCGACGCGTGACGAGCAGTACTTC,CASSSTRDEQYF,.,.,TRBV7-9,TRBJ2-7
TGTGCCAGCAGCTGGTCGAGTAAGGAAACCTACGAGCAGTACTTC,CASSWSSKETYEQYF,.,once,TRBV11-2,TRBJ2-7
TGTGCCAGCAGTTACTCGTTTTCGGGAGCTGAAGCTTTCTTT,CASSYSFSGAEAFF,.,.,TRBV6-5,TRBJ1-1
TGTGCCAGCAGCTTAGCACCCGGGTCGGGGGCTGAAGCTTTCTTT,CASSLAPGSGAEAFF,.,once,TRBV7-2,TRBJ1-1
TGTGCCAGCAGCTACCCCCGGGGACTAGCGGGAGGGTCTTCCTACGAGCAGTACTTC,CASSYPRGLAGGSSYEQYF,TRBD2,.,TRBV5-4,TRBJ2-7
TGTGCCAGTAGCTCGAACGACAGGTATGAGAAGCCCCAGCATTTT,CASSSNDRYEKPQHF,.,.,TRBV19,TRBJ1-5
TGTGCCTGGAGGTTCTCTGGAAACACCATATATTTT,CAWRFSGNTIYF,.,.,TRBV30,TRBJ1-3
TGTGCCAGCAAAATACACGGACAGGAAGCCTACGAGCAGTACTTC,CASKIHGQEAYEQYF,TRBD1,.,TRBV27,TRBJ2-7
TGTGCCAGCAGTAGTCCAGGCAATCAGCCCCAGCATTTT,CASSSPGNQPQHF,.,.,TRBV27,TRBJ1-5
TGCGCCAGCAGCGCCCGGACAGGGGACCTTAATGAAAAACTGTTTTTT,CASSARTGDLNEKLFF,TRBD1,.,TRBV5-1,TRBJ1-4
TGTGCCAGTAGTATAGATGGGGGGAGCAATCAGCCCCAGCATTTT,CASSIDGGSNQPQHF,.,.,TRBV19,TRBJ1-5
TGTGCCAGCTCGCATTCTTGGGGGCTGAAGTCCGAGACCCAGTACTTC,CASSHSWGLKSETQYF,.,.,TRBV18,TRBJ2-5
TGTGCCAGCAGACGGGATAGCAATCAGCCCCAGCATTTT,CASRRDSNQPQHF,.,.,TRBV2,TRBJ1-5
TGCACCAGCAGCCAAGAAACCTGGGACAGGGGGGATTTAGCCAAAAACATTCAGTACTTC,CTSSQETWDRGDLAKNIQYF,.,.,TRBV1,TRBJ2-4
TGTGCCAGCAGCTCACCGGGACAGGGGACCTACGAGCAGTACTTC,CASSSPGQGTYEQYF,TRBD1,.,TRBV7-2,TRBJ2-7
TGTGCCACCAGCAGAGATACGGGGGAAGCTTTCTTT,CATSRDTGEAFF,.,.,TRBV15,TRBJ1-1
TGTGCCAGCAGCTGGAGACAGGCAAATGAAAAACTGTTTTTT,CASSWRQANEKLFF,.,.,TRBV5-6,TRBJ1-4
TGTGCCAGCAGCCAAGAACGCGACAGGGTTGGGCTGCCCCAGCATTTT,CASSQERDRVGLPQHF,TRBD1,.,TRBV4-2,TRBJ1-5
TGTGCCAGCAGCCCTGATAGCGGGTTGAGCTCCTACGAGCAGTACTTC,CASSPDSGLSSYEQYF,TRBD2,.,TRBV7-9,TRBJ2-7
TGTGCCAGCAGCTTCTCCGCATACACTGAAGCTTTCTTT,CASSFSAYTEAFF,.,.,TRBV11-2,TRBJ1-1
TGTGCCTGGAGTGGTCGAGCGGAGTTCCAAGAGACCCAGTACTTC,CAWSGRAEFQETQYF,.,.,TRBV30,TRBJ2-5
TGTGCCAGTACTAAAATTAGCGGGAGTTCGGACACCGGGGAGCTGTTTTTT,CASTKISGSSDTGELFF,TRBD2,.,TRBV19,TRBJ2-2
TGTGCCAGCAGCTTAGACCACCCAGCCCTCTACGAGCAGTACTTC,CASSLDHPALYEQYF,.,.,TRBV11-2,TRBJ2-7
TGCGCCAGCAGCTGGGACAGGGCAGAGACCCAGTACTTC,CASSWDRAETQYF,TRBD1,.,TRBV5-1,TRBJ2-5
TGTGCCAGCAGTTTAAACACTGACCCCCGGTCCACTGAAGCTTTCTTT,CASSLNTDPRSTEAFF,.,.,TRBV27,TRBJ1-1
TGTGCCACCAGCTACGGGACTAGCAGTTCCTACGAGCAGTACTTC,CATSYGTSSSYEQYF,TRBD2,.,TRBV15,TRBJ2-7
TGCGCCAGCAGCCCTGGGACTAGCGGAGGGAGCTCCTACGAGCAGTACTTC,CASSPGTSGGSSYEQYF,TRBD2,.,TRBV5-1,TRBJ2-7
TGCGCCAGCAGCTTGGCCGATATACCCGGTGAGACCCAGTACTTC,CASSLADIPGETQYF,.,.,TRBV5-1,TRBJ2-5
TGTGCCAGTAGTATAGATACCCTGGGCTATGACTATGGCTACACCTTC,CASSIDTLGYDYGYTF,.,.,TRBV19,TRBJ1-2
TGTGCCAGCAGCCCAGGGACAGGGGGGAATCAGCCCCAGCATTTT,CASSPGTGGNQPQHF,TRBD1,.,TRBV9,TRBJ1-5
TGTGCCAGTAGTATTTGGACCCTCGGGGCGGAGGGCTACACCTTC,CASSIWTLGAEGYTF,.,.,TRBV19,TRBJ1-2
TGTGCCAGCAGCTTAGCAAGGCTCGGGGAGCTGTTTTTT,CASSLARLGELFF,.,.,TRBV7-9,TRBJ2-2
TGTGCCAGCAGCCCCATTTCTAGGTCCTACAATGAGCAGTTCTTC,CASSPISRSYNEQFF,.,.,TRBV7-2,TRBJ2-1
TGCGCCAGCAGCTTTCATCGAGACGGTTTTTATGGCTACACCTTC,CASSFHRDGFYGYTF,.,.,TRBV5-1,TRBJ1-2
TGTGCCAGCAGCTTGTCGGGTACCGAGCAGTACTTC,CASSLSGTEQYF,.,few,TRBV11-2,TRBJ2-7
TGTGCCAGCAGCCCACCGGCCGGACTGGGGGAGACCCAGTACTTC,CASSPPAGLGETQYF,.,.,TRBV9,TRBJ2-5
TGTGCCAGCAGCTATACTAGCCCCTACGAGCAGTACTTC,CASSYTSPYEQYF,.,.,TRBV28,TRBJ2-7
TGTGCCAGTAGTATAGTATCCGTGGCTAGCCGCGAGCAGTTCTTC,CASSIVSVASREQFF,.,.,TRBV19,TRBJ2-1
TGTGCCACCACCCCGACGGGTGTCGATGGCTACACCTTC,CATTPTGVDGYTF,.,.,TRBV6-6,TRBJ1-2
TGTGCCAGCAGCTTGGTGGACAGGGGACTTCTCGAGCAGTACTTC,CASSLVDRGLLEQYF,TRBD1,.,TRBV5-5,TRBJ2-7
TGTGCCAGCAGGGATAGCGTCTACGAGCAGTACTTC,CASRDSVYEQYF,.,.,TRBV5-4,TRBJ2-7
TGTGCCAGTAGTACCTCCGCCGGGACAGGGGTGAGTAATTCACCCCTCCACTTT,CASSTSAGTGVSNSPLHF,TRBD1,.,TRBV19,TRBJ1-6
TGCGCCAGCAGCGGTGGGCAACATTATTCCGGGGAGCTGTTTTTT,CASSGGQHYSGELFF,.,.,TRBV5-1,TRBJ2-2
TGTGCCAGCTCACCACTATCGGGTCCCGGGGCGAACACTGAAGCTTTCTTT,CASSPLSGPGANTEAFF,.,few,TRBV18,TRBJ1-1
TGTGCCAGCAGTTACTCGCCAGGGTTGGGTGAAAAACTGTTTTTT,CASSYSPGLGEKLFF,.,.,TRBV6-6,TRBJ1-4
TGTGCCAGCAGCTCAGATGGGAGAGGGAGGGAGCAGTACTTC,CASSSDGRGREQYF,.,few,TRBV27,TRBJ2-7
TGTGCCAGCAGTTTCCATCGGGACAGAGGCACCGGGGAGCTGTTTTTT,CASSFHRDRGTGELFF,TRBD1,.,TRBV28,TRBJ2-2
TGTGCCAGCAGTAAACGGACAGGAGGGGGCTACACCTTC,CASSKRTGGGYTF,TRBD1,.,TRBV6-5,TRBJ1-2